One T cell receptor (beta chain) is described in this entry. Its cognate antigen is unknown. Peripheral blood from each donor was collected in a volume of approximately 9.2 milliliters. The data were taken from a study of blood T cells in healthy people across ages. Then a second PCR, running about 6 to 11 cycles, was carried out with a sample-barcoded 5' primer and a J-beta primer mix. TCRdb passed the 5' RACE reads through MiXCR, listing each CDR3 protein once. The data show approximately 800,000 distinct CDR3 sequences, around 34% seen once. This CDR3 region has 15 residues. CDR1 is LNHNV and CDR2 is YYDKDF in the germline V gene (reference sequence). V shed 6 bases and J shed 4 bases, with 15 bases lying between them. Study outcomes and limitations: More naive CD4+ cells and higher diversity were found in long-lived than in aged donors.

Sequencing used blood. This sequence joins TRBV15 and TRBJ2-2, with D tentatively TRBD2 (5 bases). This receptor was identified in a man aged 18 to 35 in good health. The CDR3 coding sequence is TGTGCCACCAGGACCTTTCCGGAGGCCACCGGGGAGCTGTTTTTT. It translates to CATRTFPEATGELFF.